This T cell receptor beta chain was sequenced for a study of T cell responses to AZD1222 COVID-19 vaccine. Some clones are missing from TCRdb's copy, which holds only in-frame ones; the method was immunoSEQ multiplex PCR. The table includes about 140,000 clones, 90% to 95% detected once. V gave up 6 bases and J gave up 1 base, with 9 bases separating them. There are 13 residues in the CDR3. Germline V gives CDR1 SGHVS, CDR2 FQNEAQ. J is TRBJ1-1 and V is TRBV7-8; D unresolved. The receptor's source is an adult who had recovered from COVID-19. Specimen: peripheral blood, collected after recovery from COVID-19. The CDR3, as DNA: TGTGCCAGCAGATATAACAGGAACACTGAAGCTTTCTTT. It codes for CASRYNRNTEAFF.